This T cell receptor beta chain was recovered during a study of a mutant IDH1 vaccine in newly diagnosed glioma. Study details: The first vaccination came 4-6 weeks after radiotherapy alone, or with temozolomide cycles. Sex distribution of treated patients was about 62% male and roughly 40% female; mean age was 40.4 years. Patients were pretreated with radiotherapy, temozolomide, or both, mostly both.

Comment on this clone: Its matching antigen is unknown.

V was cut by 0 bases and J by 0 bases, with 6 bases left in between. This CDR3 spans 15 amino acids. Germline V gene data show CDR1 as SGHRS and CDR2 as YFSETQ. Study-level results: No link was apparently found between pseudoprogression and changes in top peripheral T cell clonotypes.

As for time point: week 5, during vaccination. One vaccine dose held 300 ug of mutant IDH1 20-mer peptide and came with topical imiquimod. Clones were sequenced by immunoSEQ multiplex PCR, and TCRdb holds only the in-frame ones, with some missing. Here the sample spans just under 80,000 clones, 75% to 95% being singletons. The sequence was collected from a woman between 50 and 59 years old with glioma. This rearrangement joins TRBV5-1 to TRBJ2-2, with D unclear. The input for sequencing was PBMCs, taken from a glioma patient whose treatment included an IDH1 peptide vaccine. The CDR3 DNA reads as TGCGCCAGCAGCTTGGGGACGGCGAACACCGGGGAGCTGTTTTTT. Translating gives CASSLGTANTGELFF.